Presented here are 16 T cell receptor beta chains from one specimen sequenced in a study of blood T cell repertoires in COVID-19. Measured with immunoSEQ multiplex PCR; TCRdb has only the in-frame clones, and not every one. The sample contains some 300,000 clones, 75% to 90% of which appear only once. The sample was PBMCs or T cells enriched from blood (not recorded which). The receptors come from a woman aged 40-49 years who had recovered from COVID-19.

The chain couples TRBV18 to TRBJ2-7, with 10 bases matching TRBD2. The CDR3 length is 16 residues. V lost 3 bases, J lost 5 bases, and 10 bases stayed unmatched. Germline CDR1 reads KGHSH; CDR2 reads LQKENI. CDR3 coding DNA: TGTGCCAGCTCACCCGCGTTGGATAGCGGGAGGAACGAGCAGTACTTC. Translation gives CASSPALDSGRNEQYF.

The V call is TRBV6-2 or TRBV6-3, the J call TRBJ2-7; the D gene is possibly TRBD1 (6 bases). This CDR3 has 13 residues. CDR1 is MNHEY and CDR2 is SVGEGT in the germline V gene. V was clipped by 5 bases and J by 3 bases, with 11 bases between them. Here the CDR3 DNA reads TGTGCCAGCAGTCGACAGGATCTCTACGAGCAGTACTTC. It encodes CASSRQDLYEQYF.

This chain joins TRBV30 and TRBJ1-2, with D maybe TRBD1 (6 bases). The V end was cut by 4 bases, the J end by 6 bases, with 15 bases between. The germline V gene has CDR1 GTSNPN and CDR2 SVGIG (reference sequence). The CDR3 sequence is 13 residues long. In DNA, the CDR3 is TGTGCCTGGAACAGGGTGGCCTTGGATGGCTACACCTTC. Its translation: CAWNRVALDGYTF.

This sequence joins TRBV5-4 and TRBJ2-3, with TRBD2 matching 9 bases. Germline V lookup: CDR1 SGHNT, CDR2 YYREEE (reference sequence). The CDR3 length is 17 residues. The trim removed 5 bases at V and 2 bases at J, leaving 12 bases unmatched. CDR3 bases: TGTGCCAGCAGACCCGGTGGGCTAGCGGGATACACAGATACGCAGTATTTT. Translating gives CASRPGGLAGYTDTQYF.

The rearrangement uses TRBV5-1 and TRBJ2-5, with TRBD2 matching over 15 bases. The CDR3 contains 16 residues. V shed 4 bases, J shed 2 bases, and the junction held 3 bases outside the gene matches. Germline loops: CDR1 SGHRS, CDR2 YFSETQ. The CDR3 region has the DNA TGCGCCAGCAGCAGGGGACTAGCGGGGGGTCAAGAGACCCAGTACTTC. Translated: CASSRGLAGGQETQYF.

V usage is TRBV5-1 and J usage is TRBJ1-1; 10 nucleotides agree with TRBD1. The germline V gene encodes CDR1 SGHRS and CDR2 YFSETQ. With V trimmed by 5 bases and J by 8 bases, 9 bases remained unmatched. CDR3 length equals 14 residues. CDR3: CASRGGRGQGEAFF. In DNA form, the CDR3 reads TGCGCCAGCAGGGGAGGGCGGGGACAGGGGGAAGCTTTCTTT. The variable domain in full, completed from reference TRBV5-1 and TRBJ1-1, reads KAGVTQTPRYLIKTRGQQVTLSCSPISGHRSVSWYQQTPGQGLQFLFEYFSETQRNKGNFPGRFSGRQFSNSRSEMNVSTLELGDSALYLCASRGGRGQGEAFFGQGTRLTVV.

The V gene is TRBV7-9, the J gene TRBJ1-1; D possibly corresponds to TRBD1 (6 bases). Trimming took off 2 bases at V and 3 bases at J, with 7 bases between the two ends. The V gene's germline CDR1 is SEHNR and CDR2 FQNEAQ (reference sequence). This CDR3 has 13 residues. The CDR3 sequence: CASSLKGDTEAFF. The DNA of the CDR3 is TGTGCCAGCAGCTTAAAGGGGGACACTGAAGCTTTCTTT. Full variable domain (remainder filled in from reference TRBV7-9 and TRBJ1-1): DTGVSQNPRHKITKRGQNVTFRCDPISEHNRLYWYRQTLGQGPEFLTYFQNEAQLEKSRLLSDRFSAERPKGSFSTLEIQRTEQGDSAMYLCASSLKGDTEAFFGQGTRLTVV.

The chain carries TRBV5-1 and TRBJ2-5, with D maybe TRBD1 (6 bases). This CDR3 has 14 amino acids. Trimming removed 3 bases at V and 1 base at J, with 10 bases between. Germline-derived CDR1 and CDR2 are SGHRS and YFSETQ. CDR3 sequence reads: CASSSTGVQETQYF. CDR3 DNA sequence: TGCGCCAGCAGCTCGACAGGCGTCCAAGAGACCCAGTACTTC.

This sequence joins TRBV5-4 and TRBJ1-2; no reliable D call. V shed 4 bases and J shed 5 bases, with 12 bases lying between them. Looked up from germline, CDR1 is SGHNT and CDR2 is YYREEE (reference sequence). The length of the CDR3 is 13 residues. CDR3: CASSERVAYGYTF. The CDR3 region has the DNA TGTGCCAGCAGCGAACGGGTAGCATATGGCTACACCTTC.

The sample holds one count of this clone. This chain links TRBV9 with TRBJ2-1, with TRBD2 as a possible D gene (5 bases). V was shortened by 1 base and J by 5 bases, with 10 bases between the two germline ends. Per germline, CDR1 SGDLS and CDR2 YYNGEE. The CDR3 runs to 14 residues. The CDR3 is CASSVLASDNEQFF. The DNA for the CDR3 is TGTGCCAGCAGCGTACTAGCCTCGGACAATGAGCAGTTCTTC.

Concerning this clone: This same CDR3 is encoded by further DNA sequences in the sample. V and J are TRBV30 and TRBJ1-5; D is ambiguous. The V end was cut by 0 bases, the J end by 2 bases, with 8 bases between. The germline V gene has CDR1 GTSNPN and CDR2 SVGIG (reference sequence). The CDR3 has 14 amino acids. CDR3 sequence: CAWSVQGGNQPQHF. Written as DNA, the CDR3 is TGTGCCTGGAGTGTACAAGGAGGCAATCAGCCCCAGCATTTT.

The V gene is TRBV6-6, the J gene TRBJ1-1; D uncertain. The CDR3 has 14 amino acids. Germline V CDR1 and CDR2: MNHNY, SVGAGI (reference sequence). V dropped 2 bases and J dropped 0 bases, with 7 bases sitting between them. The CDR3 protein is CASSYRGMNTEAFF. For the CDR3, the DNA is TGTGCCAGCAGTTACCGCGGTATGAACACTGAAGCTTTCTTT.

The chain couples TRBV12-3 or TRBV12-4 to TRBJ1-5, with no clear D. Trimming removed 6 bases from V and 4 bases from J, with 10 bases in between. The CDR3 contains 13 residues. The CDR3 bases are TGTGCCAGCAGCCTCACTCATAATCAGCCCCAGCATTTT. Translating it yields CASSLTHNQPQHF.

The CDR3 nucleotides read TGTGCCAGTAGTATCCCCCTAGCGGGGATTGAGCAGTTCTTC. It encodes CASSIPLAGIEQFF. The chain carries TRBV19 and TRBJ2-1, with TRBD2 identical over 9 bases. The V and J ends lost 3 bases and 9 bases, in that order; junction bases with no gene match: 6. Looked up from germline, CDR1 is LNHDA and CDR2 is SQIVND (reference sequence). The CDR3 covers 14 residues.

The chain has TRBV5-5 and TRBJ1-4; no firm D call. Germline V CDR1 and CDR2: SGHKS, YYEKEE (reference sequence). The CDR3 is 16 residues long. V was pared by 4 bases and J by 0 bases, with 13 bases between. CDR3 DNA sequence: TGTGCCAGCAGCCTTTTCTCCGGGACAACTAATGAAAAACTGTTTTTT. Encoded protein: CASSLFSGTTNEKLFF.

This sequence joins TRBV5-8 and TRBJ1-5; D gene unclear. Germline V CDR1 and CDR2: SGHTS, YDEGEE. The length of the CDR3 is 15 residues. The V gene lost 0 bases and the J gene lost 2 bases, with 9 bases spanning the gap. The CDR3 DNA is TGTGCCAGCAGCTTGGGAACAGAGCGCAATCAGCCCCAGCATTTT. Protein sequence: CASSLGTERNQPQHF.